This T cell receptor beta chain was captured in a study of blood T cell repertoires in COVID-19. The wider study: Donors in the United States, Italy and Spain gave samples during acute or convalescent COVID-19. Sample material is recorded as cDNA or gDNA derived from T cells, B-cell-depleted T cells, or PBMCs.

Authors' processing steps: Reference gene primers were amplified, and this amplification served to estimate nucleated cell counts. Some clones are missing from TCRdb's copy, which holds only in-frame ones; the method was immunoSEQ multiplex PCR. D and trimming come from the DNA, and the V and J calls and clone size come from that table. The profile shows tens of thousands of clones, around 84% of them singletons. This clone has a handful of counts. One end of the junction is discordant with germline, which a read error may explain. CDR3 length: 15 amino acids. CDR1 is SGHTA and CDR2 is FQGNSA in the germline V gene.

The rearrangement links TRBV7-2 to TRBJ2-1, with 10 bases that match TRBD2. Sequencing was carried out using peripheral blood. The sequence came from a man between 65 and 85 years old with active COVID-19. The CDR3 loop is CASSVAGGPIDEQFF. The CDR3 bases are TGTGCCAGCAGCGTAGCGGGAGGACCGATCGATGAGCAGTTCTTC.